This T cell receptor (beta chain) was captured in a study of cytomegalovirus exposure and HLA in healthy donors. Researchers ran the PCR with 60 Vbeta and 13 Jbeta primers. Assay: immunoSEQ multiplex PCR; the TCRdb copy retains only in-frame clones and omits some. The repertoire holds 150,000 to 200,000 clones, with 75% to 90% as singletons. In the case of this clone: The antigen remains unidentified.

Study-wide results and caveats: According to the study, 180 or so TCR beta chains were cytomegalovirus-associated. By a later analysis, the bulk of CMV-associated TCR beta chains appeared HLA-restricted. Later analysis identified several of the most significant clusters that appeared linked to common viral pathogens.

The CDR3 contains 13 residues. The J segment lost 5 bases and the V segment lost 8 bases, leaving 5 bases of the junction unmatched. Germline-derived CDR1 and CDR2 are SGHTA and FQGNSA. The V and J genes are TRBV7-2 and TRBJ2-5, with 10 bases identical to TRBD2. The receptor was isolated from a woman in her forties or fifties in good health and CMV-seropositive. Sequencing was done on a sample of PBMCs. The CDR3 protein is CASEAGGRETQYF. The CDR3 DNA sequence: TGTGCCAGCGAAGCGGGGGGGCGGGAGACCCAGTACTTC.